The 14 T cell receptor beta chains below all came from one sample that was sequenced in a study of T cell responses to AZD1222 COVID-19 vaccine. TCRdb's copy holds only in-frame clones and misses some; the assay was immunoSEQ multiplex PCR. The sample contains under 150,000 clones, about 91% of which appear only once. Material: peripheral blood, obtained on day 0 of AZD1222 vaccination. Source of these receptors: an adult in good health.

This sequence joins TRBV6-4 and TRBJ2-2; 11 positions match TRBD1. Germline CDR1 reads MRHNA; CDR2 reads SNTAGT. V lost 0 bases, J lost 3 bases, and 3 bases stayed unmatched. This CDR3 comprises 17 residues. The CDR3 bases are TGTGCCAGCAGTGACTCCGCGGGACAGGGGGACACCGGGGAGCTGTTTTTT. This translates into CASSDSAGQGDTGELFF.

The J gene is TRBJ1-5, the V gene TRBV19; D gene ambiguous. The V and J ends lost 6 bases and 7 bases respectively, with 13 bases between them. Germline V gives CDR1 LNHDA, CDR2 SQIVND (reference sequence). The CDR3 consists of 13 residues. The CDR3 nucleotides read TGTGCCAGTAGCGGGCTGTACAGCCAGCCCCAGCATTTT. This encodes CASSGLYSQPQHF.

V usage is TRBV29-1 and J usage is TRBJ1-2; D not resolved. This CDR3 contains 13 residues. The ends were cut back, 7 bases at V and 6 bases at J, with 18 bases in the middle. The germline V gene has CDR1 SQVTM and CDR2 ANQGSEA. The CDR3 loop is CSALRGSVNGYTF. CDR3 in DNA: TGCAGCGCCCTCCGCGGGTCGGTGAATGGCTACACCTTC.

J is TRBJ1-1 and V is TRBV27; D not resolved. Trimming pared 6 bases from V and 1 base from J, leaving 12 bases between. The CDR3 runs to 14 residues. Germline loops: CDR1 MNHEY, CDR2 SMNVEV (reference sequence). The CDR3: CASRFMAGNTEAFF. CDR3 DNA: TGTGCCAGCAGATTTATGGCGGGGAACACTGAAGCTTTCTTT.

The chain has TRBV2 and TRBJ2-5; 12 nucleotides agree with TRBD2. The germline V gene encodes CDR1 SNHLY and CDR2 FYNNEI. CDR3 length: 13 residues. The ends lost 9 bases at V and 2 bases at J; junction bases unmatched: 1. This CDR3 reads CASGTSGQETQYF. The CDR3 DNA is TGTGCCAGTGGGACTAGCGGGCAAGAGACCCAGTACTTC.

CDR3 in DNA: TGTGCCAGCAGCTTCAGGGTACTCGCCGAGCAGTACTTC. It yields the protein CASSFRVLAEQYF. The chain employs TRBV5-6 and TRBJ2-7; D might be TRBD1 (5 bases). CDR3 length: 13 amino acids. Germline CDR1 is SGHDT and CDR2 is YYEEEE. The V gene lost 2 bases and the J gene lost 6 bases, with 12 bases spanning the gap.

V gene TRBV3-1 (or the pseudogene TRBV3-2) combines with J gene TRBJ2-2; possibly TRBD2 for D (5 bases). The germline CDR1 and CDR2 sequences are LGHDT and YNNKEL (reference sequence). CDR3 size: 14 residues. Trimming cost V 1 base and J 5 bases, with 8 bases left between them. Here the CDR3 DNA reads TGTGCCAGCAGCCAAGTCGGGGAAACCGGGGAGCTGTTTTTT. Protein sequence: CASSQVGETGELFF.

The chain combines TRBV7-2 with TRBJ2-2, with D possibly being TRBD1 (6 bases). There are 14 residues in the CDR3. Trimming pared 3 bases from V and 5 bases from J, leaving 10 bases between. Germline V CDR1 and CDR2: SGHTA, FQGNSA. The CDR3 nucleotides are TGTGCCAGCAGCTTGGCAGGGGTAACCGGGGAGCTGTTTTTT. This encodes CASSLAGVTGELFF.

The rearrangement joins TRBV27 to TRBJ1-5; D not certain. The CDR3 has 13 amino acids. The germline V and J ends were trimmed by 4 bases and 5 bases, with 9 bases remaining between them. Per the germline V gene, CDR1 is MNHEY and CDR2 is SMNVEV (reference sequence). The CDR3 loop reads CASSYTVHQPQHF. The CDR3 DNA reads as TGTGCCAGCAGTTATACAGTTCATCAGCCCCAGCATTTT.

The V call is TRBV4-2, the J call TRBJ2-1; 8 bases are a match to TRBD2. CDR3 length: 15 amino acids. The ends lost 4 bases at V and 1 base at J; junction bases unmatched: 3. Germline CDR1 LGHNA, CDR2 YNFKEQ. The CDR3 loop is CASSLRGESYNEQFF. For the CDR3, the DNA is TGTGCCAGCAGCCTGCGGGGGGAATCCTACAATGAGCAGTTCTTC.

The CDR3 is CASSLAGPSSYNSPLHF. The CDR3 DNA follows: TGCGCCAGCAGCTTGGCCGGACCTAGCTCCTATAATTCACCCCTCCACTTT. The chain couples TRBV5-1 to TRBJ1-6; D not certain. Germline-derived CDR1 and CDR2 are SGHRS and YFSETQ. The CDR3 totals 17 residues. Trimming removed 0 bases from V and 0 bases from J, with 10 bases in between.

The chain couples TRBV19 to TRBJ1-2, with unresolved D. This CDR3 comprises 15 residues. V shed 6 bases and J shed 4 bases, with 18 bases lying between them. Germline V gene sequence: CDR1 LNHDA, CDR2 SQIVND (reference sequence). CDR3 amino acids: CASRVNRGEGYGYTF. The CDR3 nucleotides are TGTGCCAGTAGGGTTAATCGGGGAGAAGGCTATGGCTACACCTTC.

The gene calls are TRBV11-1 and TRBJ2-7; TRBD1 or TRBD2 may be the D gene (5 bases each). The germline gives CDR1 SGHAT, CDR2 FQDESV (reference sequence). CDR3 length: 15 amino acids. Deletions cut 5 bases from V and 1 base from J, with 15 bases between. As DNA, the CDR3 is TGTGCCAGCAGCCATTATTCGGGGCGGTCCTACGAGCAGTACTTC. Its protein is CASSHYSGRSYEQYF.

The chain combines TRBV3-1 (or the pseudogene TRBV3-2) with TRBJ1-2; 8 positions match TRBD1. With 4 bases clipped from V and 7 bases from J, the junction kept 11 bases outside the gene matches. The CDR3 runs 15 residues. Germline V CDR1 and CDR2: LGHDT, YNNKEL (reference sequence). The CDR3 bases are TGTGCCAGCAGCCGAAGGACAGGGTTTACTGGTGGCTACACCTTC. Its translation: CASSRRTGFTGGYTF.